These 13 T cell receptor beta chains originate from one sample sequenced in a study of blood T cell repertoires in COVID-19. Libraries were prepared by immunoSEQ multiplex PCR; TCRdb keeps only in-frame clonotypes and omits some of them. The table lists roughly 200,000 clones, around 85% of them singletons. Material: peripheral blood. The receptors were gathered from a woman in her sixties or seventies with acute or convalescent COVID-19.

This chain connects TRBV19 to TRBJ1-3, with D perhaps matching TRBD1 (6 bases). The germline V gene encodes CDR1 LNHDA and CDR2 SQIVND (reference sequence). The CDR3 totals 13 residues. Trimming took 8 bases from V and 0 from J, leaving 8 bases between them. Written as DNA, the CDR3 is TGTGCCAGTCAGGGGTTCTCTGGAAACACCATATATTTT. Residues: CASQGFSGNTIYF. Full variable domain (outside the CDR3, taken from reference TRBV19 and TRBJ1-3): DGGITQSPKYLFRKEGQNVTLSCEQNLNHDAMYWYRQDPGQGLRLIYYSQIVNDFQKGDIAEGYSVSREKKESFPLTVTSAQKNPTAFYLCASQGFSGNTIYFGEGSWLTVV.

The chain is built from TRBV27 and TRBJ1-1; 11 bases are shared with TRBD1. V trimming: 5 bases; J trimming: 11 bases; junction bases outside the gene matches: 13. Germline V CDR1 and CDR2: MNHEY, SMNVEV (reference sequence). The CDR3 has 15 residues. The CDR3 nucleotides read TGTGCCAGCAGTCCCTCACCCCGGACAGGGGGCGATGCTTTCTTT. Translated, it gives CASSPSPRTGGDAFF.

V and J are TRBV10-3 and TRBJ1-2; D perhaps matches TRBD1 (5 bases). The CDR3 covers 17 residues. V lost 6 bases, J lost 4 bases, and 24 bases lay in between. Germline CDR1 ENHRY, CDR2 SYGVKD. The CDR3 bases are TGTGCCATCAGAGAATCCGGGACTCCAAGGGGAGGCTATGGCTACACCTTC. Translation: CAIRESGTPRGGYGYTF.

For this clone: Within the sample, other DNA sequences also encode this same CDR3. The genes are TRBV5-1 and TRBJ2-3; 10 bases line up with TRBD2. Germline V gene data show CDR1 as SGHRS and CDR2 as YFSETQ. The CDR3 contains 16 residues. V dropped 4 bases and J dropped 0; count of bases not matched to a gene: 5. The CDR3 spells CASSLGTSVSTDTQYF. CDR3 nucleotide sequence: TGCGCCAGCAGCCTCGGGACTAGCGTTAGCACAGATACGCAGTATTTT.

The rearrangement joins TRBV6-4 to TRBJ2-1; perhaps TRBD1 as D (6 bases). There are 13 residues in the CDR3. The germline gives CDR1 MRHNA, CDR2 SNTAGT. The V and J ends lost 2 bases and 11 bases respectively, with 13 bases between them. The CDR3 nucleotides read TGTGCCAGCAGTGACAACGAGGGGACAAAGCAGTTCTTC. Its translation is CASSDNEGTKQFF.

The CDR3 DNA follows: TGTGCCAGCAGCGCCTCCGGGACTATGGTGGTCAATGAGCAGTTCTTC. Its translation: CASSASGTMVVNEQFF. The rearrangement links TRBV3-1 (or the pseudogene TRBV3-2) to TRBJ2-1, with 7 positions matching TRBD2. The CDR3 is 16 amino acids. V trimming: 5 bases; J trimming: 6 bases; junction bases outside the gene matches: 13. Germline lookup yields CDR1 LGHDT and CDR2 YNNKEL (reference sequence).

The chain employs TRBV19 and TRBJ2-1, with 8 nucleotides matching TRBD2. V trimming: 10 bases; J trimming: 14 bases; junction bases outside the gene matches: 16. The CDR3 totals 13 residues. CDR1 and CDR2 from the germline V gene are LNHDA and SQIVND (reference sequence). The CDR3 here is CATSEGKREMEFF. DNA for the CDR3: TGTGCCACTAGCGAGGGAAAGCGGGAGATGGAGTTCTTC.

This clone was detected ten times or more. The chain carries TRBV5-1 and TRBJ2-7; 8 bases match TRBD1. This CDR3 has 15 amino acids. Germline lookup yields CDR1 SGHRS and CDR2 YFSETQ. The trim removed 0 bases at V and 7 bases at J, leaving 9 bases unmatched. This CDR3 is CASSLAPGGMYEQYF. CDR3 nucleotide sequence: TGCGCCAGCAGCTTGGCCCCAGGGGGCATGTATGAGCAGTACTTC.

This clone was seen just once. Distinct nucleotide sequences in the sample also encode this CDR3. V gene TRBV5-1 combines with J gene TRBJ2-3; D remains ambiguous. Germline V lookup: CDR1 SGHRS, CDR2 YFSETQ. Trimming removed 0 bases at V and 0 bases at J, with 5 bases between. This CDR3 contains 14 residues. CDR3 protein: CASSLGASTDTQYF. The CDR3 bases are TGCGCCAGCAGCTTGGGAGCGAGCACAGATACGCAGTATTTT.

The chain carries TRBV20-1 and TRBJ2-7; D call uncertain. This CDR3 is built from 11 residues. The germline V gene encodes CDR1 DFQATT and CDR2 SNEGSKA (reference sequence). Trimming left V 7 bases short and J 0 bases short, with 7 bases between. The DNA of the CDR3 is TGCAGTGGCTCCAGCTCCTACGAGCAGTACTTC. Amino acid sequence: CSGSSSYEQYF.

This clone has just a few counts. This rearrangement joins TRBV19 to TRBJ2-1; 8 bases are a match to TRBD2. Looked up from germline, CDR1 is LNHDA and CDR2 is SQIVND (reference sequence). CDR3 length: 15 amino acids. V trimming: 7 bases; J trimming: 4 bases; junction bases outside the gene matches: 9. CDR3 in DNA: TGTGCCAGTATCAGGGCGGGAGGAACTTACAATGAGCAGTTCTTC. As protein: CASIRAGGTYNEQFF.

This clone was seen more than once but under ten times. V gene TRBV11-2 combines with J gene TRBJ1-3; D call uncertain. This CDR3 is built from 16 residues. Per germline, CDR1 SGHAT and CDR2 FQNNGV. Deletions cut 0 bases from V and 4 bases from J, with 13 bases between. In DNA form, the CDR3 reads TGTGCCAGCAGCTTAGAAAATGAGGGTTTGGGAAACACCATATATTTT. It yields the protein CASSLENEGLGNTIYF.

The chain combines TRBV18 with TRBJ1-1, with D perhaps TRBD1 (6 bases). Deletions cut 1 base from V and 6 bases from J, with 15 bases between. CDR3 size: 15 residues. Germline CDR1 and CDR2: KGHSH and LQKENI. The CDR3 bases are TGTGCCAGCTCACCACGTCCAGGGGTGTTAGCTGAAGCTTTCTTT. Protein sequence: CASSPRPGVLAEAFF.